This T cell receptor beta chain was retrieved from a study of response to subunit inactivated influenza vaccine. TCRdb independently ran MiXCR on the RT-PCR reads; one entry per CDR3 protein. Among roughly 570,000 distinct CDR3 sequences listed, approximately 13% were seen once. General study results and limits: A suggestion made by the authors is that each seasonal influenza vaccination recruits few new T cells.

The CDR3 runs 13 residues. CDR1 is DFQATT and CDR2 is SNEGSKA in the germline V gene (reference sequence). Between the trimmed V and J ends, which lost 1 base and 8 bases, there was a span of 14 bases. This clonotype has a handful of counts. Antigen unknown. The gene calls are TRBV20-1 and TRBJ1-2; D call uncertain. The starting material was PBMCs from blood, obtained 35 to 45 days after vaccination. This TCR came from a man aged 45-65 years who received an inactivated influenza vaccine. The DNA for the CDR3 is TGCAGTGCTAGAGTAGGGCCCTGGGGAGGCTACACCTTC. Translating it yields CSARVGPWGGYTF.